This entry concerns a single T cell receptor beta chain. Per the original data handling: Researchers report that nucleated cell counts were estimated from reference gene primer amplification. Method: immunoSEQ multiplex PCR; TCRdb's copy keeps in-frame clones and lacks some. For V, J and clone size, that table is used; D and trimming come from the DNA. Of fewer than 20,000 clones in the sample, around 89% were seen once. Recruitment covered roughly 22 US areas and drew participants whose ages spanned about 18 to 95 years. In assigning cohorts, the study relied on participant-reported clinical history. Germline CDR1 is MDHEN and CDR2 is SYDVKM. The CDR3 runs to 15 residues. Trimming removed 5 bases from V and 1 base from J; junction bases left unmatched: 2. The source of the sample is a study of blood T cell repertoires in COVID-19. Study-level information: PBMCs, B-cell-depleted T cells, or T cells were the source of the cDNA or gDNA that made up the material.

Specimen: PBMCs or T cells enriched from blood (not recorded which). The receptor was isolated from a woman between 25 and 40 years old who had recovered from COVID-19. The rearrangement joins TRBV28 to TRBJ2-3; 11 bases are a match to TRBD2. The CDR3 sequence: CASSPGLAGTDTQYF. In nucleotides, the CDR3 is TGTGCCAGCAGTCCGGGACTAGCGGGCACAGATACGCAGTATTTT.